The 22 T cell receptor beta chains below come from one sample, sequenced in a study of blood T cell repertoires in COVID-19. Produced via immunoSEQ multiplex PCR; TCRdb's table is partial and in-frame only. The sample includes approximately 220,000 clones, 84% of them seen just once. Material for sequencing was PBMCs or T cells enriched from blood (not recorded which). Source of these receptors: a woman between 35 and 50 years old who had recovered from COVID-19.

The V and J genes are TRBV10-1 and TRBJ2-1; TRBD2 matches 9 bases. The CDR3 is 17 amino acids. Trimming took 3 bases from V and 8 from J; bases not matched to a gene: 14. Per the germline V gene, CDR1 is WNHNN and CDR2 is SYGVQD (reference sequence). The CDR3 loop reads CASSDSIAGDFGDEQFF. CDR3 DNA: TGCGCCAGCAGTGACTCGATAGCGGGAGATTTTGGAGATGAGCAGTTCTTC.

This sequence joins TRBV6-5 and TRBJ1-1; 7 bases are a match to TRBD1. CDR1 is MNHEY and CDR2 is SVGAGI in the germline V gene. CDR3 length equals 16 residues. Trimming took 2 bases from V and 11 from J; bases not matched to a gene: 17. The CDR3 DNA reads TGTGCCAGCAGTTACACCGGGACAGACAAAGGGGTCAGGGCTTTCTTT. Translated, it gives CASSYTGTDKGVRAFF.

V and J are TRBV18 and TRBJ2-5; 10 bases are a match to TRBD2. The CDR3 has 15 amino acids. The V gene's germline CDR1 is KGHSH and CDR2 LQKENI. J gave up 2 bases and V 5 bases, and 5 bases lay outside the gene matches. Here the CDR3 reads CASSSLAGPQETQYF. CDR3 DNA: TGTGCCAGCTCATCACTAGCGGGACCTCAAGAGACCCAGTACTTC.

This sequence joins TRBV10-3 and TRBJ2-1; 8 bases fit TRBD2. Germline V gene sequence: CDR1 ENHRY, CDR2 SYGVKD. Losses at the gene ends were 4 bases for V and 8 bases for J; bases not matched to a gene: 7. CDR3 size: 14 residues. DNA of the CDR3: TGTGCCATCAGTGCAGCGGGAGTAGTCGATGAGCAGTTCTTC. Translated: CAISAAGVVDEQFF.

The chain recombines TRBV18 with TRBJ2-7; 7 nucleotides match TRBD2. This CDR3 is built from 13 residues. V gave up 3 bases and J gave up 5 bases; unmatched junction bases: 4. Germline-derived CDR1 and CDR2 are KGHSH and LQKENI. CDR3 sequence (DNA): TGTGCCAGCTCACCGTCGCTAGCGGACGAGCAGTACTTC. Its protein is CASSPSLADEQYF. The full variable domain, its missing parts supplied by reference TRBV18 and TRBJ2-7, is NAGVMQNPRHLVRRRGQEARLRCSPMKGHSHVYWYRQLPEEGLKFMVYLQKENIIDESGMPKERFSAEFPKEGPSILRIQQVVRGDSAAYFCASSPSLADEQYFGPGTRLTVT.

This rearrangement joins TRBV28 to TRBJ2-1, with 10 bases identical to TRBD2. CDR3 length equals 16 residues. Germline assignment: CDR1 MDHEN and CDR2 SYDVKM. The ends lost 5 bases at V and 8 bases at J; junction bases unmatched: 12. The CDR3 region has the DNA TGTGCCAGCAGTCGAAGGGGACTAGCGTATTCGGATGAGCAGTTCTTC. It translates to CASSRRGLAYSDEQFF.

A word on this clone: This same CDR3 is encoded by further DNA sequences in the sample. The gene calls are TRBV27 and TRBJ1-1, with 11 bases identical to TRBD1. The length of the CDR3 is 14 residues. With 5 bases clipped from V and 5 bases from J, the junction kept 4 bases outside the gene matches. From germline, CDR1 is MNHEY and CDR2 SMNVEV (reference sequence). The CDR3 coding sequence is TGTGCCAGCAGTCTCGGGACAGGGGGGACTGAAGCTTTCTTT. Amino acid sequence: CASSLGTGGTEAFF.

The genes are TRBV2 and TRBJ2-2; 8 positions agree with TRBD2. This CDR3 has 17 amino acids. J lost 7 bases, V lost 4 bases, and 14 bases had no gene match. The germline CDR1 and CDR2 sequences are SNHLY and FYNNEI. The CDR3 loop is CASSALEERERNGELFF. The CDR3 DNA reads TGTGCCAGCAGTGCCCTGGAGGAGCGGGAGCGGAACGGGGAGCTGTTTTTT. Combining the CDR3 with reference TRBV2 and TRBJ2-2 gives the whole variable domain EPEVTQTPSHQVTQMGQEVILRCVPISNHLYFYWYRQILGQKVEFLVSFYNNEISEKSEIFDDQFSVERPDGSNFTLKIRSTKLEDSAMYFCASSALEERERNGELFFGEGSRLTVL.

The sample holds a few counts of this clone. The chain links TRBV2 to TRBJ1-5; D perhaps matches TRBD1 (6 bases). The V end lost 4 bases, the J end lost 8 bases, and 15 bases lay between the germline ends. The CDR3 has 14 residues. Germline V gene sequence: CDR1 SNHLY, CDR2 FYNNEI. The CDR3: CASSVGQFGEPQHF. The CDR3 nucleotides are TGTGCCAGCAGTGTCGGACAGTTCGGGGAGCCCCAGCATTTT.

In nucleotides, the CDR3 is TGTGCCAGCAGCGCGGGACATTCGAACACTGAAGCTTTCTTT. Translated: CASSAGHSNTEAFF. J is TRBJ1-1 and V is TRBV9; the D gene is possibly TRBD1 (6 bases). CDR1 SGDLS and CDR2 YYNGEE come from the germline V gene. This CDR3 has 14 amino acids. Trimming cost V 3 bases and J 1 base, with 10 bases left between them.

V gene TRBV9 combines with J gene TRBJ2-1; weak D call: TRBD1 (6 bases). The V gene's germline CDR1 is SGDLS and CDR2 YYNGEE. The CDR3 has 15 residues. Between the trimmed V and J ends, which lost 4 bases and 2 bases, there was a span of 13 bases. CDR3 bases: TGTGCCAGCAGCCCCGACAGGAAAACCTACAATGAGCAGTTCTTC. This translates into CASSPDRKTYNEQFF.

CDR3: CASSLSAQETQYF. CDR3 bases: TGTGCCAGCAGCTTGAGTGCCCAAGAGACCCAGTACTTC. V usage is TRBV11-2 and J usage is TRBJ2-5; D is unclear. In germline, CDR1 is SGHAT, CDR2 FQNNGV. CDR3 length equals 13 residues. The V end lost 3 bases, the J end lost 1 base, and 6 bases lay between the germline ends.

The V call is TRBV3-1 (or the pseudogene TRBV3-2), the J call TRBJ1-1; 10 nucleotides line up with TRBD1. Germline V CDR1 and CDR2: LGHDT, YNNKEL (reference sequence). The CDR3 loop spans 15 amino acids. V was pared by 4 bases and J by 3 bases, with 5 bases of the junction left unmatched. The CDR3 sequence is CASSPWDRGDTEAFF. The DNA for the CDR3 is TGTGCCAGCAGCCCTTGGGACAGGGGTGACACTGAAGCTTTCTTT.

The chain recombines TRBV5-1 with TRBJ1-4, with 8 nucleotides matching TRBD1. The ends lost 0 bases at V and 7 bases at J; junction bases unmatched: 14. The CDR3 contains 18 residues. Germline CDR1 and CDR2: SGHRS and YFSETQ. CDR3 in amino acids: CASSLGPPGRTGSEKLFF. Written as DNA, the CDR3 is TGCGCCAGCAGCTTGGGTCCGCCGGGGAGGACAGGGAGTGAAAAACTGTTTTTT.

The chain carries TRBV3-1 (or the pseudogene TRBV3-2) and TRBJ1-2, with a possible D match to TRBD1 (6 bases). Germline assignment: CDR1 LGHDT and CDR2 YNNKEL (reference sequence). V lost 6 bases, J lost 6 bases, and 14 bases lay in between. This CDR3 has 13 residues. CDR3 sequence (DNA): TGTGCCAGCAGACTCGGACAGACAGATGGCTACACCTTC. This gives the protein CASRLGQTDGYTF.

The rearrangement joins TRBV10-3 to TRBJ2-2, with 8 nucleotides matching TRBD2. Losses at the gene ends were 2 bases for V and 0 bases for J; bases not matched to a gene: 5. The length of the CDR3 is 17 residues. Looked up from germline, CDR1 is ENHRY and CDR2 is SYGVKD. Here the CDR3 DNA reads TGTGCCATCAGTGAGGCGATTAGCGGGGCGAACACCGGGGAGCTGTTTTTT. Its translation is CAISEAISGANTGELFF.

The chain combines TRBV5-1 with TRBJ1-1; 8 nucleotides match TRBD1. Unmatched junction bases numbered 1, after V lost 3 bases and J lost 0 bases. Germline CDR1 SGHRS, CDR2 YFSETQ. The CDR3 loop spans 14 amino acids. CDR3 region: CASSSGQVNTEAFF. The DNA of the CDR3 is TGCGCCAGCAGCTCGGGACAGGTGAACACTGAAGCTTTCTTT.

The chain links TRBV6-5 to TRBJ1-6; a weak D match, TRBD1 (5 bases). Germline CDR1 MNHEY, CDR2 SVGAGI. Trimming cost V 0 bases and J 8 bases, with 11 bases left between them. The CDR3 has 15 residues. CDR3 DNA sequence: TGTGCCAGCAGTTACTCGAGTGACAGCGATTCACCCCTCCACTTT. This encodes CASSYSSDSDSPLHF.

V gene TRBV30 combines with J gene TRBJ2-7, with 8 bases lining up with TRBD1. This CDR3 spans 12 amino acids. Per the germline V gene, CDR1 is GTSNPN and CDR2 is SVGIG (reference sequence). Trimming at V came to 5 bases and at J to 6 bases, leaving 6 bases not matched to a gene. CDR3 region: CAWGGQDREQYF. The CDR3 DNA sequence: TGTGCCTGGGGGGGACAGGATCGCGAGCAGTACTTC.

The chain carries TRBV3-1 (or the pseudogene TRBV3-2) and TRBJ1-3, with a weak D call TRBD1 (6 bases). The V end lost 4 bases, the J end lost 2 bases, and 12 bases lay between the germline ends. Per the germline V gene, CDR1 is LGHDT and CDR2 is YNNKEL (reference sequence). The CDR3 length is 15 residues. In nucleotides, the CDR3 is TGTGCCAGCAGCCCACTTACAGGGCCTGGAAACACCATATATTTT. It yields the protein CASSPLTGPGNTIYF.

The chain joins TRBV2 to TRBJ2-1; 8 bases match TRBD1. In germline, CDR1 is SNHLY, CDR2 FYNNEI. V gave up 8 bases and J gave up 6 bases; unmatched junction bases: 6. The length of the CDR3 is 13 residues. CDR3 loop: CASSRQGINEQFF. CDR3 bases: TGTGCCAGCTCTAGACAGGGGATCAATGAGCAGTTCTTC.

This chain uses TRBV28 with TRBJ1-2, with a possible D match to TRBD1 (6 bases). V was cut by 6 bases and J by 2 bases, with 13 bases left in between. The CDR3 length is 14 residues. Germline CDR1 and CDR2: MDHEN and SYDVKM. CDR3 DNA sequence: TGTGCCAGCAGCCCCGTTACAGGGAACTATGGCTACACCTTC. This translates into CASSPVTGNYGYTF.